This record looks at one T cell receptor beta chain sequence and its context. Its antigen is undetermined. The CDR3 runs to 15 residues. The germline gives CDR1 SGHRS, CDR2 YFSETQ. V shed 4 bases and J shed 6 bases, with 17 bases lying between them. Use of 60 Vbeta and 13 Jbeta primers characterized the PCR. Sequencing was performed with immunoSEQ multiplex PCR; in TCRdb, only in-frame clones are kept and a portion is missing. The data show roughly 100,000 clones, around 80% seen once. The sample originates from a study of cytomegalovirus exposure and HLA in healthy donors. Findings of the study overall: There were some V segments, including TRBV6-2 and TRBV6-3, excluded as indistinguishable. Earlier analysis found most TCR beta V segments productive about 90% or about 30% of the time. A reported reduction in N-insertions relative to the roughly 670-donor mean was seen in an Asian-associated ancestry cluster in a later analysis.

This sequence originates from a woman aged 18-35 years in good health and CMV-seropositive. Sequenced sample: PBMCs. The J gene is TRBJ2-1, the V gene TRBV5-1; D unresolved. The CDR3 region has the DNA TGCGCCAGCAGCCCCCCCCTCGGAGAGGTCAATGAGCAGTTCTTC. As protein: CASSPPLGEVNEQFF.